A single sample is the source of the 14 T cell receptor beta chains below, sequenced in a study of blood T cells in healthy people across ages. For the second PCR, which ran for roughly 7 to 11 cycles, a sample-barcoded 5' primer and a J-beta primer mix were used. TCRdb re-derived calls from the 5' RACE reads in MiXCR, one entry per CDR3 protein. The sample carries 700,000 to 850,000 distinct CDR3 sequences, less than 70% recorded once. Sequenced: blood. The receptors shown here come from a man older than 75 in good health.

CDR3 in amino acids: CSAVPRLGNGDTQYF. The CDR3 DNA sequence: TGCAGTGCTGTCCCTCGACTGGGGAACGGAGATACGCAGTATTTT. The rearrangement uses TRBV20-1 and TRBJ2-3; D ambiguous. V gave up 5 bases and J gave up 5 bases, with 20 bases separating them. The CDR3 totals 15 residues. CDR1 is DFQATT and CDR2 is SNEGSKA in the germline V gene (reference sequence).

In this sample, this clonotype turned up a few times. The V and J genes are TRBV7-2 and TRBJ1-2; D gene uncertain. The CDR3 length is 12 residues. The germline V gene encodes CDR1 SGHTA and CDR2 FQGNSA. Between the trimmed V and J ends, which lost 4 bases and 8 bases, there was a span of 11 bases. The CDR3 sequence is CASSSRTRGYTF. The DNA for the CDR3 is TGTGCCAGCAGCTCCCGAACACGGGGCTACACCTTC.

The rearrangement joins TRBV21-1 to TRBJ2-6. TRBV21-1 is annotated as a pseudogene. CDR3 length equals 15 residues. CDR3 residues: CASSKVCSGANVLTF. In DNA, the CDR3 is TGTGCCAGCAGCAAAGTATGCTCCGGGGCCAACGTCCTGACTTTC.

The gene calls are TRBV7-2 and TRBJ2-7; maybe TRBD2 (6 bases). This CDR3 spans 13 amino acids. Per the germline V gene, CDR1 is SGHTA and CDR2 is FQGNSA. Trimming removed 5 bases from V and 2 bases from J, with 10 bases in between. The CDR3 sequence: CASSPSVTYEQYF. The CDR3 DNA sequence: TGTGCCAGCAGCCCTAGCGTTACCTACGAGCAGTACTTC.

The CDR3 DNA reads as TGTGCCAGCAGACCCATGGGACAAACGGGGAATCAGCCCCAGCATTTT. Translation: CASRPMGQTGNQPQHF. The V gene is TRBV6-1, the J gene TRBJ1-5, with a weak D call TRBD1 (6 bases). Germline V CDR1 and CDR2: MNHNS, SASEGT. The V gene lost 6 bases and the J gene lost 4 bases, with 19 bases spanning the gap. CDR3 length: 16 amino acids.

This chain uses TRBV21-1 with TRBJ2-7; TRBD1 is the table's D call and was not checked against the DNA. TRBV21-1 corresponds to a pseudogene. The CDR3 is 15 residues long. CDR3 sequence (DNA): TGTGCCAGCAGCATACGGACAGGGGGTAGGTACGAGCAGTACTTC. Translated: CASSIRTGGRYEQYF.

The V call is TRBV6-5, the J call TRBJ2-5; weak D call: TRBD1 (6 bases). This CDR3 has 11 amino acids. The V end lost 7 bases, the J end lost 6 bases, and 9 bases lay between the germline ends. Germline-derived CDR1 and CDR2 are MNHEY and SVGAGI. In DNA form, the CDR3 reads TGTGCCAGCAAACAGGGACAGACCCAGTACTTC. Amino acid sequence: CASKQGQTQYF.

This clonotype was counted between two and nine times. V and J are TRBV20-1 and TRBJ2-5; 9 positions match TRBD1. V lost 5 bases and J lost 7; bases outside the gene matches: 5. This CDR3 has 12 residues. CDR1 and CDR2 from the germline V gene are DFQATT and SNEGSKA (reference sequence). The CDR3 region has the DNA TGCAGTGCTTTGGGACAGGGAAGGACCCAGTACTTC. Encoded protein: CSALGQGRTQYF.

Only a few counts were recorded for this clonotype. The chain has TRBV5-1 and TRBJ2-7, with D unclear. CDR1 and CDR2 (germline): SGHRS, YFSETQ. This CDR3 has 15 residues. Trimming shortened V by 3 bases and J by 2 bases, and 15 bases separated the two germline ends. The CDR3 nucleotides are TGCGCCAGCAGCTCCTCAATTTTTGCTCCCTACGAGCAGTACTTC. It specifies CASSSSIFAPYEQYF.

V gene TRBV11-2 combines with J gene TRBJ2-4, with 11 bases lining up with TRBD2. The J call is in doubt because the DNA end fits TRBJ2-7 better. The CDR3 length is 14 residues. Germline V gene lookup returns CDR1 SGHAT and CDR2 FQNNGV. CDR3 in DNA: TGTGCCAGCAGCTTAAGTGGGACTAGCGGCGAGCAGTACTTC. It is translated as CASSLSGTSGEQYF.

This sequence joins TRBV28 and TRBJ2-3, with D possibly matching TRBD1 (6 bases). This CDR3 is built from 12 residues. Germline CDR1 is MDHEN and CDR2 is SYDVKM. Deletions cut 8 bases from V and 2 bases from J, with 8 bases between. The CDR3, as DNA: TGTGCCAGCTACAGGGCCACAGATACGCAGTATTTT. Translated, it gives CASYRATDTQYF.

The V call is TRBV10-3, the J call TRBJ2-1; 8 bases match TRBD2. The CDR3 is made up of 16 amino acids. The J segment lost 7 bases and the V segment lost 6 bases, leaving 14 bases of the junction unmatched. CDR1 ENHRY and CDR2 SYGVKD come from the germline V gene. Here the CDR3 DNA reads TGTGCCATCAGCGGCCAGAGCGGGAGAGGTTTGAATGAGCAGTTCTTC. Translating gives CAISGQSGRGLNEQFF.

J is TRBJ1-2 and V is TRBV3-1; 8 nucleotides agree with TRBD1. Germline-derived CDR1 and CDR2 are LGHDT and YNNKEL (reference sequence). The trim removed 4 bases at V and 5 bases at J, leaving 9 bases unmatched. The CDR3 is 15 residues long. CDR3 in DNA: TGTGCCAGCAGCCCCGGACAGGGCGGTGGTTATGGCTACACCTTC. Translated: CASSPGQGGGYGYTF.

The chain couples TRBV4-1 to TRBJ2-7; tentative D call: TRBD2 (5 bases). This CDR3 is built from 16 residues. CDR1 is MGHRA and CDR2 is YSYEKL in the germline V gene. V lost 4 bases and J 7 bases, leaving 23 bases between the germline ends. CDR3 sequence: CASSRAGTDSYNEQYF. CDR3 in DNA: TGCGCCAGCAGCCGGGCGGGTACTGATTCCTACAATGAGCAGTACTTC.